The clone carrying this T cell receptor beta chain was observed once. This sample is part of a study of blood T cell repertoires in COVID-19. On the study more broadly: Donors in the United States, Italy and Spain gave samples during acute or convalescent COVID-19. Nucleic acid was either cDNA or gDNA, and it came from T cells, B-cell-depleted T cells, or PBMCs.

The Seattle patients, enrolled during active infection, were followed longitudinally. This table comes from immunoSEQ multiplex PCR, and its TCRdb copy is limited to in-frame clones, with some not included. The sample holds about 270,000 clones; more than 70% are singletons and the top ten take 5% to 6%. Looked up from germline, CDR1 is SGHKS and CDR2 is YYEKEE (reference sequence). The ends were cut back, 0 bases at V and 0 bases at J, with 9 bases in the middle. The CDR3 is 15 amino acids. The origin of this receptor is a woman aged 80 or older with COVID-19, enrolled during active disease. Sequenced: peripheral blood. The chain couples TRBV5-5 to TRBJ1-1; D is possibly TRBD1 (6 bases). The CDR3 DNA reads TGTGCCAGCAGCTTGGAGGGGGGGATGAACACTGAAGCTTTCTTT. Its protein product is CASSLEGGMNTEAFF.